Below, 8 T cell receptor beta chains from the same sample are listed, as sequenced in a study of identical twins. TCRdb reanalysed the 5' RACE reads using MiXCR and keeps one entry per CDR3 protein. The data show approximately 690,000 distinct CDR3 sequences, 6.1% seen once. Sequenced sample: naive T cells sorted from blood. The receptors stem from a man younger than 35 in good health.

At least ten counts were recorded for this clonotype. V and J are TRBV12-3 or TRBV12-4 and TRBJ1-6; 8 positions agree with TRBD1. The CDR3 extends over 13 amino acids. V lost 3 bases and J lost 11; bases outside the gene matches: 3. The CDR3 nucleotides are TGTGCCAGCAGTTTCACAGGGGGGCCACCCCTCCACTTT. This translates into CASSFTGGPPLHF.

The chain carries TRBV12-2 and TRBJ1-2; the table assigns TRBD1, which was not confirmed against the DNA. TRBV12-2 is assigned pseudogene status. This CDR3 has 16 amino acids. The CDR3 region is CASRPAPGGQNYGYTF. DNA for the CDR3: TGTGCAAGTCGCCCAGCCCCTGGGGGTCAGAACTATGGCTACACCTTC.

The J gene is TRBJ1-1, the V gene TRBV18; D possibly corresponds to TRBD1 (6 bases). In germline, CDR1 is KGHSH, CDR2 LQKENI. This CDR3 region has 14 residues. Trimming stripped 3 bases from V and 10 bases from J, with 18 bases between. The CDR3 nucleotides are TGTGCCAGCTCACCCCAACAGGGCATCGAAGGAGCTTTCTTT. It is translated as CASSPQQGIEGAFF.

The chain combines TRBV5-1 with TRBJ1-4; D is unresolved. V dropped 1 base and J dropped 0 bases, with 7 bases sitting between them. Germline CDR1 and CDR2: SGHRS and YFSETQ. This CDR3 has 15 amino acids. In DNA, the CDR3 is TGCGCCAGCAGCTTGACAGACCCAACTAATGAAAAACTGTTTTTT. Translated: CASSLTDPTNEKLFF.

The chain uses TRBV10-3 and TRBJ1-2, with D possibly matching TRBD1 (5 bases). V dropped 1 base and J dropped 7 bases, with 10 bases sitting between them. The CDR3 has 13 residues. Looked up from germline, CDR1 is ENHRY and CDR2 is SYGVKD. CDR3 sequence: CAISEWEQGGYTF. CDR3 nucleotide sequence: TGTGCCATCAGTGAGTGGGAGCAGGGTGGCTACACCTTC.

The V gene is TRBV19, the J gene TRBJ2-5, with D perhaps TRBD1 (7 bases). This CDR3 contains 14 residues. CDR1 and CDR2 from the germline V gene are LNHDA and SQIVND (reference sequence). The germline V and J ends were trimmed by 6 bases and 4 bases, with 15 bases remaining between them. Written as DNA, the CDR3 is TGTGCCAGTAGCGGACAGGTGCGGGGAGAGACCCAGTACTTC. Translated, it gives CASSGQVRGETQYF.

The J gene is TRBJ2-2, the V gene TRBV20-1, with 9 bases that match TRBD2. V lost 2 bases to trimming and J lost 1 base; unmatched junction nucleotides: 8. CDR3 size: 17 residues. From germline, CDR1 is DFQATT and CDR2 SNEGSKA (reference sequence). The DNA of the CDR3 is TGCAGTGCTAGAAGGGGCCTAGCGGGACTGAACACCGGGGAGCTGTTTTTT. It translates to CSARRGLAGLNTGELFF.

This clonotype was seen at least ten times. The chain is built from TRBV20-1 and TRBJ2-7; 8 nucleotides align to TRBD2. CDR1 and CDR2 (germline): DFQATT, SNEGSKA (reference sequence). The length of the CDR3 is 14 residues. Losses at the gene ends were 6 bases for V and 3 bases for J; bases not matched to a gene: 10. The CDR3 DNA follows: TGCAGTGCCGTGGTCGGGACTAGGGGCTACGAGCAGTACTTC. Its protein is CSAVVGTRGYEQYF.